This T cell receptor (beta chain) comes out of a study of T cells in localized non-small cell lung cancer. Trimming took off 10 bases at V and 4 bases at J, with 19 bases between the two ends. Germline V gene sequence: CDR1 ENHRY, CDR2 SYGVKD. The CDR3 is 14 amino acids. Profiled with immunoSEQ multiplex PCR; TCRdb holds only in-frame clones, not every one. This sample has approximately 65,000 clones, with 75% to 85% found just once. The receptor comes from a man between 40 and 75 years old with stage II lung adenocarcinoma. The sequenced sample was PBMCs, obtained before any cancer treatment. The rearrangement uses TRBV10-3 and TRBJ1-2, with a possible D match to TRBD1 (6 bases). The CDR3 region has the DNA TGTGCCACCCGCCTTGGGGGGGGCACCTATGGCTACACCTTC. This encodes CATRLGGGTYGYTF.